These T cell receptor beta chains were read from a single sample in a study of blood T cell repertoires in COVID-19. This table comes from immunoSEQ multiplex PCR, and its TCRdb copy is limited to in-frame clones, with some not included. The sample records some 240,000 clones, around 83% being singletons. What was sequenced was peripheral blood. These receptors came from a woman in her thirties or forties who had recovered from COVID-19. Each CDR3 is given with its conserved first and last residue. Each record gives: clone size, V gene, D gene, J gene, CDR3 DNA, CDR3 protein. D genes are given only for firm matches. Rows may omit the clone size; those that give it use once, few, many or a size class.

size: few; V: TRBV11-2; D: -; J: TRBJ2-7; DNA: TGTGCCAGCAGCCAGGACATATCCTCCTACGAGCAGTACTTC; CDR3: CASSQDISSYEQYF
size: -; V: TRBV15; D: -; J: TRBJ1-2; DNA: TGTGCCACCAGCAGAGCTGACAGTGACTATGGCTACACCTTC; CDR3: CATSRADSDYGYTF
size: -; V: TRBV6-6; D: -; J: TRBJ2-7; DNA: TGTGCCAGCAGTTACGGTCCAGGGTGGAGTGACGAGCAGTACTTC; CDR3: CASSYGPGWSDEQYF
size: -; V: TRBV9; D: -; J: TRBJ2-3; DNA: TGTGCCAGCAGCGTAGGGAGAGCCTACACAGATACGCAGTATTTT; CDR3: CASSVGRAYTDTQYF
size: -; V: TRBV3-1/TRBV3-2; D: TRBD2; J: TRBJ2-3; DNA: TGTGCCACCGGGGGGGCCCCGGGCACAGATACGCAGTATTTT; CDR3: CATGGAPGTDTQYF
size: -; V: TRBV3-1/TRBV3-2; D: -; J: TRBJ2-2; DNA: TGTGCCAGCAGACCCGACTCCCGCGCCGGGGAGCTGTTTTTT; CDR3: CASRPDSRAGELFF
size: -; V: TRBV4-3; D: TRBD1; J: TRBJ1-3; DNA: TGCGCCAGCAGCCATCTCGCGGCAGGGGGCTTCTCTGGAAACACCATATATTTT; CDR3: CASSHLAAGGFSGNTIYF
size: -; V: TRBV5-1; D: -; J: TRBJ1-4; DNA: TGCGCCAGCAGCTTGGCCGCTACGGGGGGAAAACTGTTTTTT; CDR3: CASSLAATGGKLFF
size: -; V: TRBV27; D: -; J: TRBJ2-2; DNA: TGTGCCAGCAGTCCGGGGGTGGGGACCGGGGAGCTGTTTTTT; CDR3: CASSPGVGTGELFF
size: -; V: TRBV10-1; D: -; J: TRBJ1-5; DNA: TGCGCCAGCAGCTATTATAGGGGTCGTGACAATCAGCCCCAGCATTTT; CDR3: CASSYYRGRDNQPQHF
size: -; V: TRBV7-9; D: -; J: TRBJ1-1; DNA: TGTGCCAGCAGCTCCTTACAGGGCACTGAAGCTTTCTTT; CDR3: CASSSLQGTEAFF
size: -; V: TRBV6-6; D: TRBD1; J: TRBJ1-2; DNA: TGTGCCAGCAACCCCGGGACAGGGGTTTGGGGAGGCTACACCTTC; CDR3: CASNPGTGVWGGYTF
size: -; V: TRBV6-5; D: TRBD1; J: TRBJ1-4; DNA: TGTGCCAGCACCCACGGACAGGGGGAACGTGAAAAACTGTTTTTT; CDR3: CASTHGQGEREKLFF
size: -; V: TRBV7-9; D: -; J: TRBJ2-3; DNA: TGTGCCAGCAGCTTACTGGGAGATGGCACAGATACGCAGTATTTT; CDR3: CASSLLGDGTDTQYF
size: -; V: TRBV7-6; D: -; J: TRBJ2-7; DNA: TGTGCCAGCACCGATGACCGACATAGAATTTACGAGCAGTACTTC; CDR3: CASTDDRHRIYEQYF
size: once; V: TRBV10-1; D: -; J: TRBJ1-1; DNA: TGCGCCAGCAGGAAGACGGGTATGAACACTGAAGCTTTCTTT; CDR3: CASRKTGMNTEAFF
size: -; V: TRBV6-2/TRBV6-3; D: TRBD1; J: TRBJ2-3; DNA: TGTGCCAGCAGCGATAGGGACAGACGCACAGATACGCAGTATTTT; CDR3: CASSDRDRRTDTQYF
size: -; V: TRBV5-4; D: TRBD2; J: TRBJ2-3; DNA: TGTGCCAGCAGCTTACCAGCGGGGGGAGATACGCAGTATTTT; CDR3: CASSLPAGGDTQYF
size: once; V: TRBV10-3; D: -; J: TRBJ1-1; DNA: TGTGCCATCAGTGAGTCCTACGAGAACACTGAAGCTTTCTTT; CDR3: CAISESYENTEAFF
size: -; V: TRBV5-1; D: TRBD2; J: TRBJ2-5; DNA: TGCGCCAGCAGCTTGGCCAGGCGGAGCGGGGGGGACCAAGAGACCCAGTACTTC; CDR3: CASSLARRSGGDQETQYF
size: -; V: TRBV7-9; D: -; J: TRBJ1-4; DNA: TGTGCCAGCAGCTTACGGTTGGGGGCGACTAATGAAAAACTGTTTTTT; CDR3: CASSLRLGATNEKLFF
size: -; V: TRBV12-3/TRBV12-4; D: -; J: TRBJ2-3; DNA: TGTGCCAGCAGTTTTTCCTCAGATACGCAGTATTTT; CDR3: CASSFSSDTQYF
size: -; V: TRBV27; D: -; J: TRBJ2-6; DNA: TGTGCCAGCCGCTTGGGGGGTGGGGGCTCTGGGGCCAACGTCCTGACTTTC; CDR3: CASRLGGGGSGANVLTF
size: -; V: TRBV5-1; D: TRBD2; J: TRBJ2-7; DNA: TGCGCCAGCAGCGAAGGACTAGCGGGGTTCTACGAGCAGTACTTC; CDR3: CASSEGLAGFYEQYF
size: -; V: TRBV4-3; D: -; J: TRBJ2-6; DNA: TGCGCCAGCAGCCAAGATCCGGGATACTCTGGGGCCAACGTCCTGACTTTC; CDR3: CASSQDPGYSGANVLTF
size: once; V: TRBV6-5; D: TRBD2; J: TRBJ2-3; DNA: TGTGCCAGCAGTTACGATAGCGGGGGAACAGATACGCAGTATTTT; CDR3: CASSYDSGGTDTQYF
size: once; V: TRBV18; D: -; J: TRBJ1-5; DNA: TGTGCCAGCTCACCAGGGGAGGATCAGCCCCAGCATTTT; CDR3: CASSPGEDQPQHF
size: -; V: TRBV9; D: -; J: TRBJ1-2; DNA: TGTGCCAGCAGCGTAGGGGCAGGGGTTAACTATGGCTACACCTTC; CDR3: CASSVGAGVNYGYTF
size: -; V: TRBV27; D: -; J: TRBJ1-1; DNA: TGTGCCAGCAGTTTAAATGGCAGGGGCATTTACATGAACACTGAAGCTTTCTTT; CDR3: CASSLNGRGIYMNTEAFF
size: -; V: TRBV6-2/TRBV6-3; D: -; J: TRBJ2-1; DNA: TGTGCCAGCAGCCGCCCCGACATCAATGAGCAGTTCTTC; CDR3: CASSRPDINEQFF
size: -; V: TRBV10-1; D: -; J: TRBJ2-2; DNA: TGCGCCAGCAGTTCGACAGGGAACACCGGGGAGCTGTTTTTT; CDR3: CASSSTGNTGELFF
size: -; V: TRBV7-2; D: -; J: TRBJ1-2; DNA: TGTGCCAGCAGCTTTTCCCGGGACTGGCAAGGCTACACCTTC; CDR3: CASSFSRDWQGYTF
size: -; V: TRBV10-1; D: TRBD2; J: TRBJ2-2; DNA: TGCGCCAGCAGTGAGTCGGGGGGGGTCGGGGAGCTGTTTTTT; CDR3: CASSESGGVGELFF
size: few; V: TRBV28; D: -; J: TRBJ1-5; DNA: TGTGCCAGCACGGGGATCCAAAACAGGGATCAGCCCCAGCATTTT; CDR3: CASTGIQNRDQPQHF
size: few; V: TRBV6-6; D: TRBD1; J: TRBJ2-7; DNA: TGTGCCAGCAGTCCACAGATACGGACAGGGGGCTACGAGCAGTACTTC; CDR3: CASSPQIRTGGYEQYF
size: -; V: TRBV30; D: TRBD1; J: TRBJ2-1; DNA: TGTGCCTGGAGTGTAGGGCCGGGACAGGGTTATGAGCAGTTCTTC; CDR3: CAWSVGPGQGYEQFF
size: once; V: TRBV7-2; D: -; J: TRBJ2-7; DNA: TGTGCCAGCAGCCCCGGTGTTAGGAGTAGTGACTACGAGCAGTACTTC; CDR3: CASSPGVRSSDYEQYF
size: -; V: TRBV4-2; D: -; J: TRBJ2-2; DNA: TGTGCCAGCAGCCCCAATAGGGCACAGGATGCGGACACCGGGGAGCTGTTTTTT; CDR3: CASSPNRAQDADTGELFF
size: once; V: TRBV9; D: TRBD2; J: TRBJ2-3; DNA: TGTGCCAGCACCCCGGGACTAGCGGGCCTGACGCAGTATTTT; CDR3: CASTPGLAGLTQYF
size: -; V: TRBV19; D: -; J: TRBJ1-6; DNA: TGTGCCAGTAGACAGGGTCGAGCTGCCTATAATTCACCCCTCCACTTT; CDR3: CASRQGRAAYNSPLHF
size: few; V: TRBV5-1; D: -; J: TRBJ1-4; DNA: TGCGCCAGCAGCTTGGTGTCCCCGGGGTCTAATGAAAAACTGTTTTTT; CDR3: CASSLVSPGSNEKLFF
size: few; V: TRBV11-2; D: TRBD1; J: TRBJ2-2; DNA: TGTGCCAGCAGCTCGACCTCAGGGGGCTGGGACACCGGGGAGCTGTTTTTT; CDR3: CASSSTSGGWDTGELFF
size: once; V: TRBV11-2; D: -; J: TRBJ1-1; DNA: TGTGCCAGCAGCCGACAAGTAAACACTGAAGCTTTCTTT; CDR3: CASSRQVNTEAFF
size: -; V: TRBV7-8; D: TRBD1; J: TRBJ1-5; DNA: TGTGCCAGCAGCCGAGACAGGGGGCTTCAGCCCCAGCATTTT; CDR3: CASSRDRGLQPQHF
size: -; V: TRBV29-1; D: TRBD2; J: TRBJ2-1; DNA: TGCACCATAGGACTAGCGGGGGGAAATGAGCAGTTCTTC; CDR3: CTIGLAGGNEQFF
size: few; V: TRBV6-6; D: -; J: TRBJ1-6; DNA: TGTGCCAGCAGTTACATTCCGGGATCCTATAATTCACCCCTCCACTTT; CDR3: CASSYIPGSYNSPLHF
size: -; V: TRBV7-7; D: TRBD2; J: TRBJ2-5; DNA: TGTGCTAGCAGCTCTACACTAGCGAACCAAGAGACCCAGTACTTC; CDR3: CASSSTLANQETQYF
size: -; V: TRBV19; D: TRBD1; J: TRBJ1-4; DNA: TGTGCCAGTAGTCGACAGGGCCTCAGTAATGAAAAACTGTTTTTT; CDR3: CASSRQGLSNEKLFF